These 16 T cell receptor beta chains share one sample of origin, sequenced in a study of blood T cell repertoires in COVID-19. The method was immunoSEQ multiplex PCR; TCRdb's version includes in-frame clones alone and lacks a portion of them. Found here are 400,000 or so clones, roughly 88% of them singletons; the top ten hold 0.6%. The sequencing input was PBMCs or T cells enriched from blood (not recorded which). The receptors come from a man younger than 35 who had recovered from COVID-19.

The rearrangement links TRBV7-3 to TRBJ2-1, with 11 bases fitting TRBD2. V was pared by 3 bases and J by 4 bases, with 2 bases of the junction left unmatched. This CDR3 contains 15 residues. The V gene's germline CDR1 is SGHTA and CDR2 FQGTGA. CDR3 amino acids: CASSLGLAAYNEQFF. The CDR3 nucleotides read TGTGCCAGCAGCTTGGGACTAGCGGCTTACAATGAGCAGTTCTTC.

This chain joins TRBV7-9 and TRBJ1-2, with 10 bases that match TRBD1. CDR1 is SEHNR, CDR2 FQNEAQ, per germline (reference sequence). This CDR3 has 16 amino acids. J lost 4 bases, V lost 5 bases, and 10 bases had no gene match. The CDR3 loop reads CASSPRTGGGSYGYTF. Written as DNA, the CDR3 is TGTGCCAGCAGCCCGCGGACAGGGGGTGGCAGCTATGGCTACACCTTC.

CDR3 residues: CASSPELQGTDTQYF. CDR3 nucleotides: TGCGCCAGCAGCCCGGAACTTCAGGGTACAGATACGCAGTATTTT. The chain combines TRBV5-1 with TRBJ2-3, with a tentative D call TRBD1 (5 bases). CDR1 is SGHRS, CDR2 YFSETQ, per germline. Trimming cost V 4 bases and J 3 bases, with 15 bases left between them. CDR3 length: 15 amino acids.

CDR3 DNA sequence: TGCAGCGTTGTTTTCCCGGGACTAGCGGGCTCCTACAATGAGCAGTTCTTC. Translated, it gives CSVVFPGLAGSYNEQFF. This chain connects TRBV29-1 to TRBJ2-1, with 12 nucleotides matching TRBD2. Germline CDR1 SQVTM, CDR2 ANQGSEA. The length of the CDR3 is 17 residues. The V gene end was trimmed by 4 bases and the J gene end by 0 bases; junction bases not matched to a gene: 7.

The DNA for the CDR3 is TGTGCCAGCAGCTTGGGGGCAGGGGGCTTCTACAATGAGCAGTTCTTC. Translating gives CASSLGAGGFYNEQFF. V usage is TRBV11-2 and J usage is TRBJ2-1; TRBD1 aligns across 8 bases. In germline, CDR1 is SGHAT, CDR2 FQNNGV. The CDR3 loop spans 16 amino acids. The trim removed 3 bases at V and 3 bases at J, leaving 7 bases unmatched.

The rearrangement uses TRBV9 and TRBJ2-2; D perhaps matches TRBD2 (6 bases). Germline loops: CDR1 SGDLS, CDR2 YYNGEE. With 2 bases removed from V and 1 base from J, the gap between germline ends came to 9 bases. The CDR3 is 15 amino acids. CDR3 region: CASSVGLMNTGELFF. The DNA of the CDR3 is TGTGCCAGCAGCGTGGGACTCATGAACACCGGGGAGCTGTTTTTT.

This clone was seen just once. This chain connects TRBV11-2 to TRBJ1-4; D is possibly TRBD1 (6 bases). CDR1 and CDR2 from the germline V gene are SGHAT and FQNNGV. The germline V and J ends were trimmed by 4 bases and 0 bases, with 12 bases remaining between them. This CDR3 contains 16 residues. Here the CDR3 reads CASSSLQGPTNEKLFF. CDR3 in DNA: TGTGCCAGCAGCTCCTTACAGGGACCAACTAATGAAAAACTGTTTTTT.

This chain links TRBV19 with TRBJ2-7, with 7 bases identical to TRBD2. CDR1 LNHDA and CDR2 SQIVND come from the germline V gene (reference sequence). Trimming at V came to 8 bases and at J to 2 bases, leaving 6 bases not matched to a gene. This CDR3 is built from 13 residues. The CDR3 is CASGQGGPYEQYF. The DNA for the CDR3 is TGTGCCAGTGGGCAGGGAGGGCCCTACGAGCAGTACTTC.

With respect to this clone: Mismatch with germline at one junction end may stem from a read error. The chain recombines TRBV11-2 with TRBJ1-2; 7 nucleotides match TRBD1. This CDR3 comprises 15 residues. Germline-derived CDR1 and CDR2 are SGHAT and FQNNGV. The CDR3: CASSLAETGIYGYTF. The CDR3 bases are TGTGCCAGCAGTTTAGCTGAGACAGGGATCTATGGCTACACCTTC. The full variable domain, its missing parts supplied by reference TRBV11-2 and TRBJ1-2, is EAGVAQSPRYKIIEKRQSVAFWCNPISGHATLYWYQQILGQGPKLLIQFQNNGVVDDSQLPKDRFSAERLKGVDSTLKIQPAKLEDSAVYLCASSLAETGIYGYTFGSGTRLTVV.

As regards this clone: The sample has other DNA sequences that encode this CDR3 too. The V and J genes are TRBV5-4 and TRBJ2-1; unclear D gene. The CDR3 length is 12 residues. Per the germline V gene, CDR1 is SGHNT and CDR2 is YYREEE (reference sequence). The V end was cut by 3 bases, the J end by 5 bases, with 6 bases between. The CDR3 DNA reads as TGTGCCAGCAGCTCCCCTGACAATGAGCAGTTCTTC. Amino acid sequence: CASSSPDNEQFF.

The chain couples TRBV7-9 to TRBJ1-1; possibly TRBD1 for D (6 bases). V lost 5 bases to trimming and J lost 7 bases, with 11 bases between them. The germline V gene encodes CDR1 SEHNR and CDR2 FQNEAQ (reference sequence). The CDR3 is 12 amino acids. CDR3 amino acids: CASSPVGGEAFF. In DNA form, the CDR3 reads TGTGCCAGCAGCCCGGTAGGGGGTGAAGCTTTCTTT. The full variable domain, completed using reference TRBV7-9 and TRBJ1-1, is DTGVSQNPRHKITKRGQNVTFRCDPISEHNRLYWYRQTLGQGPEFLTYFQNEAQLEKSRLLSDRFSAERPKGSFSTLEIQRTEQGDSAMYLCASSPVGGEAFFGQGTRLTVV.

The CDR3, as DNA: TGTGCCAGTAATCACTGGGGGCTATCAGGGCCCCAGCATTTT. Protein: CASNHWGLSGPQHF. V and J are TRBV19 and TRBJ1-5; TRBD1 might be the D (6 bases). The CDR3 contains 14 residues. V shed 7 bases and J shed 9 bases, with 19 bases lying between them. CDR1 LNHDA and CDR2 SQIVND come from the germline V gene (reference sequence).

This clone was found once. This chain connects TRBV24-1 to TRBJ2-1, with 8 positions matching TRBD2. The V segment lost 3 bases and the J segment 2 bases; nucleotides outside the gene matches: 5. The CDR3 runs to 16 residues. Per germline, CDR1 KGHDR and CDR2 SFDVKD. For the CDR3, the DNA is TGTGCCACCAGTGATGATAGCGGGAATACCTACAATGAGCAGTTCTTC. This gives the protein CATSDDSGNTYNEQFF.

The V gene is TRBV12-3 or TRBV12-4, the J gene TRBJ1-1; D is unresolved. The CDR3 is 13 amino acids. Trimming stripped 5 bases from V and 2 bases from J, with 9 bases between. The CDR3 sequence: CASSNTVNTEAFF. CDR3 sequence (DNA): TGTGCCAGCAGTAATACGGTAAACACTGAAGCTTTCTTT.

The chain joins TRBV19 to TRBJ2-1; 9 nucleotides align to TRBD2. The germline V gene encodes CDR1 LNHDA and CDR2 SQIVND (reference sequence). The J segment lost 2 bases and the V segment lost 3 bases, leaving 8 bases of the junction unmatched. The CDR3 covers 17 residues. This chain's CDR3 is CASSIERLAGTYNEQFF. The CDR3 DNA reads TGTGCCAGTAGTATTGAAAGGCTAGCGGGGACCTACAATGAGCAGTTCTTC. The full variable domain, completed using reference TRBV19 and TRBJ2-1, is DGGITQSPKYLFRKEGQNVTLSCEQNLNHDAMYWYRQDPGQGLRLIYYSQIVNDFQKGDIAEGYSVSREKKESFPLTVTSAQKNPTAFYLCASSIERLAGTYNEQFFGPGTRLTVL.

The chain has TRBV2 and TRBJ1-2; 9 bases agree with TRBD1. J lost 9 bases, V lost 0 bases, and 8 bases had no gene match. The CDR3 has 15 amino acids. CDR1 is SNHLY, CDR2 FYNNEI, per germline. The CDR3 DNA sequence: TGTGCCAGCAGTGAAGCGCATGGGACAGGGTGGAGCTACACCTTC. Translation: CASSEAHGTGWSYTF.